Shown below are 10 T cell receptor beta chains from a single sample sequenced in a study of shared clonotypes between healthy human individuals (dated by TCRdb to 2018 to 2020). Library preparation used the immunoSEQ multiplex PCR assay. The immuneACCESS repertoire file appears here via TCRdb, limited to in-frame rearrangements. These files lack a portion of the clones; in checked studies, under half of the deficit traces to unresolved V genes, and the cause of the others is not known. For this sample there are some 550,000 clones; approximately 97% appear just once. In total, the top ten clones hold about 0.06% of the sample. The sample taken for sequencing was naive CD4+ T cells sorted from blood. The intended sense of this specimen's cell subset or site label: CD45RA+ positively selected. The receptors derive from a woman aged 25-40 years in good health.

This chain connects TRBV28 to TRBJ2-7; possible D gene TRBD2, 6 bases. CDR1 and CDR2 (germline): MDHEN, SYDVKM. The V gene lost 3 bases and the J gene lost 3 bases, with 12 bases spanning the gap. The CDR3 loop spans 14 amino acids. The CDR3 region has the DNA TGTGCCAGCAGTTTGGGGACTCGAAACTACGAGCAGTACTTC. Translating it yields CASSLGTRNYEQYF.

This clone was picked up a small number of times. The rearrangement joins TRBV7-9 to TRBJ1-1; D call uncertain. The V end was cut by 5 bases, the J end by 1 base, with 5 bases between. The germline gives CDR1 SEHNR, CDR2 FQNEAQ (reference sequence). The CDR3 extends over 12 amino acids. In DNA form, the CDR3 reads TGTGCCAGCAGCGAGGGGAACACTGAAGCTTTCTTT. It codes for CASSEGNTEAFF.

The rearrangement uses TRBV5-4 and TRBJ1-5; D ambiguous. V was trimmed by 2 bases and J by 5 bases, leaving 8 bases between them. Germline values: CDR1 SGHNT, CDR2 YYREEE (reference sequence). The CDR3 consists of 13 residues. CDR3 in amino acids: CASSFVPDQPQHF. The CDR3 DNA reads TGTGCCAGCAGCTTTGTCCCGGATCAGCCCCAGCATTTT. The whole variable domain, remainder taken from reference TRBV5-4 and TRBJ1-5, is ETGVTQSPTHLIKTRGQQVTLRCSSQSGHNTVSWYQQALGQGPQFIFQYYREEENGRGNFPPRFSGLQFPNYSSELNVNALELDDSALYLCASSFVPDQPQHFGDGTRLSIL.

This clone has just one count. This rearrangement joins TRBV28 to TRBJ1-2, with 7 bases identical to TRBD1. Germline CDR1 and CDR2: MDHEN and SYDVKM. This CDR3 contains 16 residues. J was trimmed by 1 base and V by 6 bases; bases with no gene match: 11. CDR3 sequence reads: CASRTGTVWVNYGYTF. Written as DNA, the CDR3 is TGTGCCAGCAGGACCGGGACAGTTTGGGTTAACTATGGCTACACCTTC.

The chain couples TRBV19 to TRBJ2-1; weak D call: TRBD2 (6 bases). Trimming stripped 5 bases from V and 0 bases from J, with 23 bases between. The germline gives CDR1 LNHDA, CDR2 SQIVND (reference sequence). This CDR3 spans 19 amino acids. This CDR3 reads CASSEEGSSWRVSYNEQFF. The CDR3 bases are TGTGCCAGTAGTGAGGAGGGGTCGAGTTGGAGGGTCTCCTACAATGAGCAGTTCTTC.

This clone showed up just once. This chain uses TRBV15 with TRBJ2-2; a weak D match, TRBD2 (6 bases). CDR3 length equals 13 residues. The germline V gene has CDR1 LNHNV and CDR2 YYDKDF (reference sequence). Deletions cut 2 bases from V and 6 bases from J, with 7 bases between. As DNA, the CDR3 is TGTGCCACCAGCAGACGACTAGCCGGGGAGCTGTTTTTT. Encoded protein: CATSRRLAGELFF.

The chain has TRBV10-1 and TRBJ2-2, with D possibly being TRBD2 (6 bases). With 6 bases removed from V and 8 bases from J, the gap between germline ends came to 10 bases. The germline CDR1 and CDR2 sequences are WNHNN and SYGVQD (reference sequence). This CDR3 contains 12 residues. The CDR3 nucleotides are TGCGCCAGCAGCAGGGAGGCTGGGGAGCTGTTTTTT. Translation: CASSREAGELFF.

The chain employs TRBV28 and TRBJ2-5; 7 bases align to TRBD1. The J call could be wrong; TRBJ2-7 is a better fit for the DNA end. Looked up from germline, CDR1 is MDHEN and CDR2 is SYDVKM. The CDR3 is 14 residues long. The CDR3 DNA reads TGTGCCAGCAGTTCCGGACAGGCTGGCTACGAGCAGTACTTC. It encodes CASSSGQAGYEQYF.

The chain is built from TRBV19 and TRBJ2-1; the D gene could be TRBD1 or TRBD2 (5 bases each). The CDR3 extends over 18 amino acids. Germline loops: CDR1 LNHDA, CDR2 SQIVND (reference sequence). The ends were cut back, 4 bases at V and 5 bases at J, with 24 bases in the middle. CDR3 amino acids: CASSSRDRRTRLDNEQFF. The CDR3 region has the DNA TGTGCCAGTAGTAGCCGGGACCGAAGAACGAGGTTGGACAATGAGCAGTTCTTC. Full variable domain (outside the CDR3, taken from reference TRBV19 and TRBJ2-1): DGGITQSPKYLFRKEGQNVTLSCEQNLNHDAMYWYRQDPGQGLRLIYYSQIVNDFQKGDIAEGYSVSREKKESFPLTVTSAQKNPTAFYLCASSSRDRRTRLDNEQFFGPGTRLTVL.

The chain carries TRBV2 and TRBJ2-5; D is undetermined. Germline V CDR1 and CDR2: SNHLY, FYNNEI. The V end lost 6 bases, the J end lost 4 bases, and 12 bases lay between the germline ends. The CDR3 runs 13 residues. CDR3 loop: CASRKSARETQYF. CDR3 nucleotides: TGTGCCAGCAGGAAAAGTGCCAGAGAGACCCAGTACTTC.